This T cell receptor (beta chain) was documented in a study of T cell responses to AZD1222 COVID-19 vaccine (TCRdb year 2021). As for the study more broadly: AZD1222 recipients with second doses at about 4 weeks or about 12 weeks were pooled, because spike-specific TCR depth and breadth did not differ between schedules. A total of 233 trial participants underwent TCR sequencing, of whom approximately 210 received two doses of AZD1222 and around 25 received two doses of the MenACWY control vaccine. Trial participants were enrolled by age into 18-55, 56-69 and 70-plus year subgroups, with around 150, 28 and 57 TCR-sequenced participants respectively. Broad study findings and their caveats: Because no day 14 peak-response samples were available, repertoires were characterized only after the peak T cell response. The vaccine-associated CD4 TCRs covered the entire spike protein, and the dominant responses fell in regions 160-218 and 743-854. Conclusions about previously exposed vaccinees were limited because only a handful of AZD1222 recipients were SARS-CoV-2 seropositive at baseline. Epitopes outside the regions mutated in the B.1.351 and B.1.1.7 variants were reportedly recognized by nearly half of the unique spike-specific TCRs. In the small 56-69-year group, the increase in depth fell short of significance, most likely because of low power. After two AZD1222 doses, spike-specific TCR breadth and depth were significantly higher than at day 0 and than in MenACWY recipients. Participants were mostly white British, with more females than males. The authors suggested clonal diversity may have been underestimated.

The CDR3 regions of human TCRbeta chains were analyzed by immunosequencing. The authors processed their data as follows. Repertoire TCRs were matched against a reference library of SARS-CoV-2-specific TCRs generated with the MIRA antigen-specificity platform. Breadth was defined as the fraction of unique TCRs that were SARS-CoV-2-associated. Depth was defined as the fraction of total T cells that were SARS-CoV-2-associated. Using the MIRA data, every spike-specific TCR was mapped to the spike region that the TCR reacted to and assigned to either a CD4 or a CD8 class. Log10-transformed breadth and depth values were compared by one-way ANOVA with Sidak's multiple comparisons tests. TCRdb's version of the immuneACCESS table is confined to in-frame rearrangements and falls short of the full clone set. An unresolved V gene accounts for under half of the shortfall where checked; the remainder is of unknown origin. V, J and clone size are taken as reported in that table, and D and trimming were inferred from the DNA itself. This sample gives fewer than 120,000 clones in total; around 93% of them show up just once. Roughly 7.8% of the sample lies in the top ten.

Explained via the paper, the time point label denotes: baseline before first vaccination. The vaccinee samples were drawn from two UK trials, COV001 and COV002, one of which was a single-blind randomized controlled phase 2/3 trial testing AZD1222 (ChAdOx1 nCoV-19) in healthy adults. For TCRbeta chain sequencing, PBMC samples from trial participants were taken at day 0 and at day 28 after the second dose. A note on this clone: Its antigen has not been determined. No much larger clone is present one base from it, and per-base qualities are unavailable.

Looking up the germline V gene (reference sequence) yields CDR1 SSHAT and CDR2 FNYEAQ. From the cysteine up to the phenylalanine, the CDR3 has a length of 13 residues. Just the 39-base CDR3 DNA is kept, in frame starting at base 1. V is reduced by 3 bases and J by 9 bases, leaving a spacing of 14 bases between them. This clonotype originated in an adult in good health. The sequence is built from TRBV7-7 and TRBJ2-5; the D gene identity is not certain. Sequencing used peripheral blood, obtained on day 0 of AZD1222 vaccination. The CDR3 has the sequence CASSFGPLQAQYF. Read as DNA, the sequence is TGTGCCAGCAGCTTCGGTCCACTCCAGGCCCAGTACTTC.